The clone carrying this T cell receptor beta chain was observed at least ten times. The data stem from a study of T cells in Graves' hyperthyroidism and ophthalmopathy. The germline CDR1 and CDR2 sequences are MNHNS and SASEGT. The CDR3 sequence is 14 residues long. V was pared by 9 bases and J by 0 bases, with 7 bases of the junction left unmatched. Amplified regions were TCR beta CDR3 sequences from RNA transcripts. Carried out on the TCR CDR3, a first-round RT-PCR used the HTBI primer set. TCRdb analysed the multiplex PCR reads with MiXCR anew, one entry per CDR3 protein. The table records about 360,000 distinct CDR3 sequences, 13% of them present only once.

The sequence came from a woman aged 18-29 years with Graves' hyperthyroidism. J is TRBJ1-1 and V is TRBV6-1; 7 bases are shared with TRBD1. The source material was blood. CDR3 bases: TGTGCCAGTTCCGGGGACAGCTTGAACACTGAAGCTTTCTTT. Its translation: CASSGDSLNTEAFF.